This T cell receptor (beta chain) originates from a study of blood T cell repertoires in COVID-19. Background on the study: Samples representing acute and convalescent COVID-19 were sourced from the United States, Italy and Spain. The analysed material was cDNA or gDNA that came from T cells, B-cell-depleted T cells, or PBMCs.

As handled by the study authors: Amplified reference gene primers provided the basis for estimating nucleated cell counts. Only in-frame clones appear in the TCRdb table, and some are missing; sequencing was by immunoSEQ multiplex PCR. D and trimming were read from the DNA, whereas the V and J calls and clone size are those reported in that table. The sample yields roughly 150,000 clones, approximately 80% seen once. CDR3 size: 12 residues. The V gene's germline CDR1 is SGHRS and CDR2 YFSETQ. Trimming removed 4 bases from V and 10 bases from J, with 12 bases in between. The chain recombines TRBV5-1 with TRBJ2-1; D gene ambiguous. The sequencing input was peripheral blood. The TCR comes from a human donor in a cohort sampled during active COVID-19. The CDR3 loop reads CASSLDSLEQFF. The CDR3 DNA is TGCGCCAGCAGCCTAGATTCCCTAGAGCAGTTCTTC.